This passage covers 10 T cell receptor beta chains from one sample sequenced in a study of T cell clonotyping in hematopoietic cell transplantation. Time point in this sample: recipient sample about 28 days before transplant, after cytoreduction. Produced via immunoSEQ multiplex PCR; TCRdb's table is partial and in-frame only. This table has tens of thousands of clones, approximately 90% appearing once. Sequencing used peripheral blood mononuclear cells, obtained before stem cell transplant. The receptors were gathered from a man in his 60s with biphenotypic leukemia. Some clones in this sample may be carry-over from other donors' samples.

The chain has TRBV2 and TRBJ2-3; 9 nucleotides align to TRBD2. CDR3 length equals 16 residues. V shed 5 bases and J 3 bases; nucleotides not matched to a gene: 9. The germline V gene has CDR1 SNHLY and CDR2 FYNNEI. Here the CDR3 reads CASSIIAGVGTDTQYF. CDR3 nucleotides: TGTGCCAGCAGTATAATAGCGGGAGTCGGTACAGATACGCAGTATTTT.

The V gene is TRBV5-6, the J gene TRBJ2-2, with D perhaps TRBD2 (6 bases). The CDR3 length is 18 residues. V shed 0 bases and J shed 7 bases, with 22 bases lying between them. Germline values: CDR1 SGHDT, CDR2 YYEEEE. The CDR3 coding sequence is TGTGCCAGCAGCTTGGCCGGACTAAGGGCAGTACTCGACGGGGAGCTGTTTTTT. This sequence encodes CASSLAGLRAVLDGELFF.

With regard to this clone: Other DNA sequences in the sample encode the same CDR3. The CDR3 region is CASSSGPSYEQYF. CDR3 DNA sequence: TGTGCCAGTAGTTCCGGACCGAGCTACGAGCAGTACTTC. The chain links TRBV19 to TRBJ2-7; D remains unclear. Trimming stripped 5 bases from V and 3 bases from J, with 11 bases between. There are 13 residues in the CDR3. Germline V lookup: CDR1 LNHDA, CDR2 SQIVND (reference sequence).

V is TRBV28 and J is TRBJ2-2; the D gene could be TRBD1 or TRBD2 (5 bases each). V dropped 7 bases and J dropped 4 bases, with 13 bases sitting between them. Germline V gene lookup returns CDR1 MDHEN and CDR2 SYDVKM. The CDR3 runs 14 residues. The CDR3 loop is CASTLPGPTGELFF. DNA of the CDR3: TGTGCCAGCACCCTACCGGGACCCACCGGGGAGCTGTTTTTT.

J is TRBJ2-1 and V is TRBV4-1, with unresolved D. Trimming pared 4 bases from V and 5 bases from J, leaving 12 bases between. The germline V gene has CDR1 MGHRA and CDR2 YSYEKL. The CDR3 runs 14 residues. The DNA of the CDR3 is TGCGCCAGCAGCCGCTTTCCCCGCGACAATGAGCAGTTCTTC. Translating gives CASSRFPRDNEQFF.

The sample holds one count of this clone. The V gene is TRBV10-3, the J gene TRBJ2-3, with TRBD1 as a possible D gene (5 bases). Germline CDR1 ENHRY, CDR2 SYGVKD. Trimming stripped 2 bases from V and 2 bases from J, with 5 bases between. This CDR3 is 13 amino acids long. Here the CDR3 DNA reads TGTGCCATCAGTGAGGGACACACAGATACGCAGTATTTT. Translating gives CAISEGHTDTQYF.

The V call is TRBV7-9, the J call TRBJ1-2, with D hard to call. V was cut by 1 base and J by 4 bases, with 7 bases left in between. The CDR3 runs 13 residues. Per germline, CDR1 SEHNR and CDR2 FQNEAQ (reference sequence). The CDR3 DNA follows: TGTGCCAGCAGCTTAGGCGAGACCTATGGCTACACCTTC. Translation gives CASSLGETYGYTF.

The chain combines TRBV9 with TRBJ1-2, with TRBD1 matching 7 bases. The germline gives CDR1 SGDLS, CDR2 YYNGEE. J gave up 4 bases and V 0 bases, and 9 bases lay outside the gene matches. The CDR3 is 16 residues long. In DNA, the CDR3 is TGTGCCAGCAGCGTAGCTCCCTCGGGACAGTTCTATGGCTACACCTTC. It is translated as CASSVAPSGQFYGYTF.

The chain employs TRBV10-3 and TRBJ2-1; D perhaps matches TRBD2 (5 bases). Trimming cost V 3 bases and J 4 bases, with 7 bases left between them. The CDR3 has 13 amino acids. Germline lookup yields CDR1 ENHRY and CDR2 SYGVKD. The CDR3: CAISDGLYNEQFF. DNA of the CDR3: TGTGCCATCAGTGACGGACTGTACAATGAGCAGTTCTTC.

CDR3 sequence reads: CASSPTLWDTQYF. The CDR3 nucleotides read TGCGCCAGCAGCCCCACCCTCTGGGATACGCAGTATTTT. The chain carries TRBV4-1 and TRBJ2-3; D is ambiguous. The CDR3 contains 13 residues. Trimming shortened V by 4 bases and J by 6 bases, and 11 bases separated the two germline ends. Germline V gene lookup returns CDR1 MGHRA and CDR2 YSYEKL.